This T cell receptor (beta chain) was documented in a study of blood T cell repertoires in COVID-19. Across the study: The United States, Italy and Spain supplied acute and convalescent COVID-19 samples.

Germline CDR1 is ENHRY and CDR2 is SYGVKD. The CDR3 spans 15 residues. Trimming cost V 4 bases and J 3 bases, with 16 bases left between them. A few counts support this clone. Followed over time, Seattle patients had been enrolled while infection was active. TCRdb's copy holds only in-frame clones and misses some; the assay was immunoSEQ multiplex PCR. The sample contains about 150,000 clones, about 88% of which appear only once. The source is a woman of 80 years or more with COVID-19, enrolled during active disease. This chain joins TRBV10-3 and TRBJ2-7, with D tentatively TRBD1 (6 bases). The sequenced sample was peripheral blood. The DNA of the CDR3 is TGTGCCATCAGTGGCCACCGGGACAAGAACTACGAGCAGTACTTC. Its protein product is CAISGHRDKNYEQYF.